The 14 T cell receptor beta chains given below trace back to one sample, sequenced in a study of blood T cell repertoires in COVID-19. Sequenced by immunoSEQ multiplex PCR; TCRdb stores in-frame clones only, minus some. The sample includes under 350,000 clones, around nine tenths seen only once; the top ten take 1.5% to 2%. Sequenced sample: PBMCs or T cells enriched from blood (not recorded which). The receptor set was obtained from a woman between 40 and 50 years old who had recovered from COVID-19.

V gene TRBV19 combines with J gene TRBJ1-5; 10 bases align to TRBD1. This CDR3 has 14 amino acids. V lost 9 bases to trimming and J lost 2 bases; unmatched junction nucleotides: 4. Germline V lookup: CDR1 LNHDA, CDR2 SQIVND (reference sequence). The CDR3 DNA reads TGTGCCAGCTCCGGGACAGGGGGCAATCAGCCCCAGCATTTT. Its translation: CASSGTGGNQPQHF.

Comment on this clone: The junction shows a germline mismatch at one end, possibly a read error. V usage is TRBV5-4 and J usage is TRBJ2-5, with 8 nucleotides matching TRBD1. Germline CDR1 SGHNT, CDR2 YYREEE (reference sequence). CDR3 length equals 13 residues. DNA of the CDR3: TGTGCCAGCAGCTCGGGACAGGCCGGCTTGGGGGACTTC. Translating it yields CASSSGQAGLGDF. Combining the CDR3 with reference TRBV5-4 and TRBJ2-5 gives the whole variable domain ETGVTQSPTHLIKTRGQQVTLRCSSQSGHNTVSWYQQALGQGPQFIFQYYREEENGRGNFPPRFSGLQFPNYSSELNVNALELDDSALYLCASSSGQAGLGDFGPGTRLLVL.

The genes are TRBV6-6 and TRBJ2-1; no clear D. Germline CDR1 MNHNY, CDR2 SVGAGI (reference sequence). Trimming stripped 7 bases from V and 7 bases from J, with 8 bases between. CDR3 length equals 11 residues. CDR3 DNA sequence: TGTGCCAGCAATCAACGGAATGAGCAGTTCTTC. Translating it yields CASNQRNEQFF.

CDR3 coding DNA: TGTGCCAGCAGCTTGGTTGTTTCAGGGGAGCAGTTCTTC. As protein: CASSLVVSGEQFF. This chain uses TRBV5-5 with TRBJ2-1, with D possibly TRBD1 on 5 matching bases. Trimming removed 0 bases at V and 10 bases at J, with 11 bases between. This CDR3 is built from 13 residues. In germline, CDR1 is SGHKS, CDR2 YYEKEE (reference sequence). The full variable domain, with the rest looked up from reference TRBV5-5 and TRBJ2-1, is DAGVTQSPTHLIKTRGQQVTLRCSPISGHKSVSWYQQVLGQGPQFIFQYYEKEERGRGNFPDRFSARQFPNYSSELNVNALLLGDSALYLCASSLVVSGEQFFGPGTRLTVL.

The V gene is TRBV2, the J gene TRBJ1-5, with D maybe TRBD1 (6 bases). Germline V gives CDR1 SNHLY, CDR2 FYNNEI. The CDR3 is made up of 14 amino acids. V lost 3 bases and J lost 3, with 9 bases in between. The CDR3 coding sequence is TGTGCCAGCAGTGACAGGGGATCCAATCAGCCCCAGCATTTT. Protein product: CASSDRGSNQPQHF.

The sample holds one count of this clone. This sequence joins TRBV28 and TRBJ1-6, with TRBD1 identical over 9 bases. Losses at the gene ends were 5 bases for V and 7 bases for J; bases not matched to a gene: 9. Germline CDR1 is MDHEN and CDR2 is SYDVKM. The CDR3 has 16 amino acids. CDR3 amino acids: CASSTPGTGINSPLHF. CDR3 nucleotides: TGTGCCAGCAGTACCCCAGGGACAGGGATCAATTCACCCCTCCACTTT.

This clone is labeled as medium-sized (0.01 to 0.1%). The gene calls are TRBV7-9 and TRBJ1-2; D remains unclear. CDR3 length equals 14 residues. Germline CDR1 reads SEHNR; CDR2 reads FQNEAQ (reference sequence). The ends were cut back, 5 bases at V and 4 bases at J, with 14 bases in the middle. This CDR3 reads CASSTSGDRYGYTF. CDR3 nucleotides: TGTGCCAGCAGCACCTCCGGGGATCGCTATGGCTACACCTTC.

This rearrangement joins TRBV4-2 to TRBJ2-7; 12 bases are a match to TRBD1. The germline V gene encodes CDR1 LGHNA and CDR2 YNFKEQ. This CDR3 is 16 amino acids long. Germline trimming cut 2 bases from V and 4 bases from J; bases unmatched to any gene: 6. The CDR3 sequence: CASSQTGTGGRYEQYF. The CDR3 DNA reads as TGTGCCAGCAGCCAAACCGGGACAGGGGGCCGGTACGAGCAGTACTTC.

This chain joins TRBV4-1 and TRBJ1-1, with 7 positions matching TRBD1. The CDR3 sequence is 17 residues long. From germline, CDR1 is MGHRA and CDR2 YSYEKL. With V trimmed by 6 bases and J by 1 base, 14 bases remained unmatched. The CDR3 reads CASRDLIRQGPNTEAFF. DNA for the CDR3: TGCGCCAGCAGGGACTTAATCAGACAGGGACCGAACACTGAAGCTTTCTTT.

There are a few counts of this clone. The chain is built from TRBV9 and TRBJ1-2, with 8 bases that match TRBD1. The CDR3 has 14 amino acids. The V and J ends lost 0 bases and 8 bases, in that order; junction bases with no gene match: 6. Germline V gene sequence: CDR1 SGDLS, CDR2 YYNGEE. The CDR3 protein is CASSVAHTGGGYTF. CDR3 sequence (DNA): TGTGCCAGCAGCGTAGCTCACACAGGGGGAGGCTACACCTTC.

The V call is TRBV7-9, the J call TRBJ2-7; TRBD1 matches 9 bases. There are 17 residues in the CDR3. CDR1 is SEHNR and CDR2 is FQNEAQ in the germline V gene (reference sequence). J gave up 2 bases and V 5 bases, and 13 bases lay outside the gene matches. This chain's CDR3 is CASSQLLGQGSTYEQYF. DNA of the CDR3: TGTGCCAGCAGCCAACTACTGGGACAGGGATCAACCTACGAGCAGTACTTC.

The chain employs TRBV5-6 and TRBJ2-1, with 8 bases that match TRBD2. Germline values: CDR1 SGHDT, CDR2 YYEEEE. CDR3 size: 15 residues. With 0 bases clipped from V and 6 bases from J, the junction kept 5 bases outside the gene matches. DNA of the CDR3: TGTGCCAGCAGCTTGGCCGGACTAGCAACCAATGAGCAGTTCTTC. Its translation is CASSLAGLATNEQFF.

The V call is TRBV7-3, the J call TRBJ1-1, with D unresolved. V was cut by 2 bases and J by 0 bases, with 4 bases left in between. Germline V gene data show CDR1 as SGHTA and CDR2 as FQGTGA. CDR3 length: 13 residues. The CDR3 coding sequence is TGTGCCAGCAGCTTACGTATGAACACTGAAGCTTTCTTT. It codes for CASSLRMNTEAFF. The variable domain in full, completed from reference TRBV7-3 and TRBJ1-1, reads GAGVSQTPSNKVTEKGKYVELRCDPISGHTALYWYRQSLGQGPEFLIYFQGTGAADDSGLPNDRFFAVRPEGSVSTLKIQRTERGDSAVYLCASSLRMNTEAFFGQGTRLTVV.

The CDR3 DNA is TGTGCCAGCAGCTTAGTTCCCAGGGGCACTGAAGCTTTCTTT. Residues: CASSLVPRGTEAFF. The V call is TRBV11-2, the J call TRBJ1-1, with D perhaps TRBD1 (6 bases). Germline CDR1 reads SGHAT; CDR2 reads FQNNGV. Trimming removed 1 base from V and 4 bases from J, with 10 bases in between. The CDR3 covers 14 residues. The full variable domain, rest sourced from reference TRBV11-2 and TRBJ1-1, is EAGVAQSPRYKIIEKRQSVAFWCNPISGHATLYWYQQILGQGPKLLIQFQNNGVVDDSQLPKDRFSAERLKGVDSTLKIQPAKLEDSAVYLCASSLVPRGTEAFFGQGTRLTVV.